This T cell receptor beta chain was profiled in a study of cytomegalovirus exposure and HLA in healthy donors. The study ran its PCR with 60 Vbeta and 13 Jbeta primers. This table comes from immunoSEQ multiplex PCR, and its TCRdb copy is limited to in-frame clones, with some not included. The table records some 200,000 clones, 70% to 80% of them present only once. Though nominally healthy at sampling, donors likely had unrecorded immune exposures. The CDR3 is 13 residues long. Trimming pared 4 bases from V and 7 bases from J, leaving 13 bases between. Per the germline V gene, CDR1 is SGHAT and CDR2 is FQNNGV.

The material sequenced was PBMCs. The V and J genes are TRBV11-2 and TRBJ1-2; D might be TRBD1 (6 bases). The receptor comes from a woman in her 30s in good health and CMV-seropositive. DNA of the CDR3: TGTGCCAGCAGCTCACCAAGGGGGGGTGGCTACACCTTC. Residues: CASSSPRGGGYTF.